This section outlines one T cell receptor beta chain sequence together with its context. The data are from a study of shared clonotypes between healthy human individuals. The naive CD8 population came from CD45RO-negative cells selected for CCR7, without terminally differentiated effector memory CD45RA+ cells. Methods used by the authors: ImmunoSEQ junction-only sequences lacked quality scores, so their filtering differed. Method: immunoSEQ multiplex PCR; TCRdb's copy keeps in-frame clones and lacks some. From that table come the V and J calls and clone size; the DNA was used to work out D and trimming. The table lists millions of clones, approximately 94% of them singletons. The CDR3 covers 17 residues. From germline, CDR1 is LNHDA and CDR2 SQIVND (reference sequence). V trimming: 3 bases; J trimming: 1 base; junction bases outside the gene matches: 11.

The receptor comes from a man in his late teens or twenties in good health. This rearrangement joins TRBV19 to TRBJ2-7, with 8 bases aligning to TRBD2. The material sequenced was naive CD8+ T cells sorted from blood. CDR3 in DNA: TGTGCCAGTAGTATCACTAGCGGCTACCTCCCTTCCTACGAGCAGTACTTC. Its protein is CASSITSGYLPSYEQYF.